This is a list of T cell receptor beta chains from one sample in a study of T cells in localized non-small cell lung cancer. TCRdb's table, derived via immunoSEQ multiplex PCR, lists solely in-frame clones and lacks some. The sample lists tens of thousands of clones, roughly 80% occurring once. This material consisted of peripheral blood mononuclear cells, taken before any cancer treatment. The source of these receptors is a man aged 40 to 70 with stage III lung adenocarcinoma. The CDR3 runs from the conserved cysteine through the conserved F or W. Each record gives: V gene, J gene, CDR3 protein.

V gene: TRBV19; J gene: TRBJ1-5; CDR3 protein: CASSIGEYSNQPQHF
V gene: TRBV5-4; J gene: TRBJ1-1; CDR3 protein: CASSLDQPINEAFF
V gene: TRBV4-1; J gene: TRBJ1-1; CDR3 protein: CASSPSTGTEAFF
V gene: TRBV2; J gene: TRBJ2-3; CDR3 protein: CASSPGATTDTQYF
V gene: TRBV7-6; J gene: TRBJ1-6; CDR3 protein: CASSQRAGPNSPLHF
V gene: TRBV28; J gene: TRBJ1-2; CDR3 protein: CASSSPEGARGYTF
V gene: TRBV27; J gene: TRBJ1-4; CDR3 protein: CASSQRNRGTNEKLFF
V gene: TRBV6-5; J gene: TRBJ1-2; CDR3 protein: CASSYRKGGYTF
V gene: TRBV9; J gene: TRBJ2-2; CDR3 protein: CASSAPSRGNTGELFF
V gene: TRBV5-1; J gene: TRBJ2-5; CDR3 protein: CASSTGLQETQYF
V gene: TRBV2; J gene: TRBJ2-1; CDR3 protein: CASGGVEDNEQFF
V gene: TRBV14; J gene: TRBJ1-6; CDR3 protein: CASSHLGQGYYSPLHF
V gene: TRBV9; J gene: TRBJ2-5; CDR3 protein: CASSVGGGETQYF
V gene: TRBV5-8; J gene: TRBJ1-2; CDR3 protein: CASSQGRDRDSYYGYTF
V gene: TRBV5-6; J gene: TRBJ2-5; CDR3 protein: CASSSNRVSGETQYF
V gene: TRBV25-1; J gene: TRBJ1-1; CDR3 protein: CASREAGNTEAFF
V gene: TRBV28; J gene: TRBJ2-5; CDR3 protein: CASISGGAAQETQYF
V gene: TRBV30; J gene: TRBJ1-5; CDR3 protein: CAWSGTGGQPQHF
V gene: TRBV6-1; J gene: TRBJ2-2; CDR3 protein: CASSRQDLNTGELFF
V gene: TRBV10-3; J gene: TRBJ2-7; CDR3 protein: CAISARGHEDEQYF
V gene: TRBV4-1; J gene: TRBJ2-2; CDR3 protein: CASSPVAGLNTGELFF
V gene: TRBV9; J gene: TRBJ1-5; CDR3 protein: CASSVDGSQPQHF
V gene: TRBV18; J gene: TRBJ2-7; CDR3 protein: CASSPQGSPYEQYF
V gene: TRBV12-5; J gene: TRBJ1-1; CDR3 protein: CASGIGLNTEAFF
V gene: TRBV19; J gene: TRBJ1-5; CDR3 protein: CASSIQGHPAEPQHF
V gene: TRBV14; J gene: TRBJ1-4; CDR3 protein: CASSQERAAKEKLFF
V gene: TRBV6-5; J gene: TRBJ2-7; CDR3 protein: CASSRGTGSEQYF
V gene: TRBV6-1; J gene: TRBJ2-7; CDR3 protein: CASSEFSGSQWEQYF
V gene: TRBV7-9; J gene: TRBJ1-2; CDR3 protein: CASAFREGEGYTF
V gene: TRBV18; J gene: TRBJ2-3; CDR3 protein: CASSPTASGGSDTQYF
V gene: TRBV28; J gene: TRBJ1-4; CDR3 protein: CASSIRQGTNEKLFF
V gene: TRBV6-1; J gene: TRBJ1-5; CDR3 protein: CASSEGHNNQPQHF
V gene: TRBV29-1; J gene: TRBJ1-6; CDR3 protein: CSVLVSYNSPLHF
V gene: TRBV6-6; J gene: TRBJ2-3; CDR3 protein: CASSYFPLTDTQYF
V gene: TRBV7-2; J gene: TRBJ1-2; CDR3 protein: CASSLLMHYGYTF
V gene: TRBV6-1; J gene: TRBJ1-4; CDR3 protein: CASSESLHPSF
V gene: TRBV28; J gene: TRBJ2-3; CDR3 protein: CASRSRDTFTDTQYF
V gene: TRBV5-1; J gene: TRBJ2-3; CDR3 protein: CASSLGEGYDTQYF
V gene: TRBV20-1; J gene: TRBJ2-5; CDR3 protein: CSATRETQYF
V gene: TRBV5-1; J gene: TRBJ2-3; CDR3 protein: CASSLGVDTVDTQYF
V gene: TRBV5-4; J gene: TRBJ1-2; CDR3 protein: CASSLRTGGNYGYTF
V gene: TRBV7-3; J gene: TRBJ2-2; CDR3 protein: CASSSRTGASTGELFF
V gene: TRBV28; J gene: TRBJ1-1; CDR3 protein: CASSFTVTGSKAFF
V gene: TRBV30; J gene: TRBJ1-2; CDR3 protein: CAWSVDGRNGYTF
V gene: TRBV29-1; J gene: TRBJ2-5; CDR3 protein: CSVSGTGGFQETQYF